Shown below are 7 T cell receptor beta chains from a single sample sequenced in a study of T-cell memory formation after mild COVID-19 (dated by TCRdb to 2020 to 2022). Library construction relied on 5' RACE. The run used an Illumina NovaSeq 6000. TCRdb reprocessing: public reads trimmed at Q25 with fastp, clones called with MiXCR, in-frame beta chains kept. Duplicate CDR3 protein sequences are folded into a single record with the most common DNA and genes. This sample has about 430,000 distinct CDR3 sequences in its table, and roughly 24% of those were observed once. Roughly 8.9% of the sample is taken by the ten largest. The sample taken for sequencing was PBMCs or a T cell subset sorted from them (not recorded which). The receptors stem from an adult woman who had mild COVID-19 (a few samples of this study predate the infection). The sample titles of this study are shuffled in the database, so cell type and time point are left out; the donor was told from shared clones.

This clonotype occurred many times. CDR3: CAIGKVSYEQYF. The CDR3 DNA reads as TGTGCCATCGGTAAAGTTTCCTACGAGCAGTACTTC. The rearrangement uses TRBV10-3 and TRBJ2-7; no firm D call. CDR1 ENHRY and CDR2 SYGVKD come from the germline V gene. CDR3 size: 12 residues. V lost 8 bases, J lost 1 base, and 9 bases lay in between.

The genes are TRBV4-1 and TRBJ2-5; 7 nucleotides match TRBD1. The CDR3 runs to 12 residues. Trimming cost V 7 bases and J 3 bases; bases outside gene matches: 2. CDR1 MGHRA and CDR2 YSYEKL come from the germline V gene. The CDR3 DNA is TGCGCCAGCAAGGGGGCGGAAGAGACCCAGTACTTC. Protein: CASKGAEETQYF.

The sample holds many counts of this clonotype. CDR3 loop: CASSTMNTEAFF. The CDR3 DNA sequence: TGTGCCAGCAGTACGATGAACACTGAAGCTTTCTTT. The chain recombines TRBV6-5 with TRBJ1-1; D is unresolved. The germline V and J ends were trimmed by 5 bases and 0 bases, with 4 bases remaining between them. The CDR3 extends over 12 amino acids. The V gene's germline CDR1 is MNHEY and CDR2 SVGAGI.

This clonotype was detected a few times. V is TRBV9 and J is TRBJ2-5, with 9 bases matching TRBD2. Trimming removed 3 bases from V and 2 bases from J; junction bases left unmatched: 8. Per germline, CDR1 SGDLS and CDR2 YYNGEE. The CDR3 length is 16 residues. The CDR3 DNA sequence: TGTGCCAGCAGCGCCCCGGGACTAGCCCATCAAGAGACCCAGTACTTC. This encodes CASSAPGLAHQETQYF.

This clonotype was seen many times. The chain is built from TRBV4-2 and TRBJ2-3; 9 bases fit TRBD2. The germline V gene encodes CDR1 LGHNA and CDR2 YNFKEQ. CDR3 length: 16 amino acids. V dropped 0 bases and J dropped 8; count of bases not matched to a gene: 9. DNA of the CDR3: TGTGCCAGCAGCCAAGATCGCGGCGGGGGGGCAGCTACGCAGTATTTT. It is translated as CASSQDRGGGAATQYF.

A word on this clonotype: A junction end diverges from the germline sequence, so it may reflect a read error. The chain links TRBV7-7 to TRBJ2-5; 10 bases match TRBD1. The CDR3 spans 13 residues. CDR1 is SSHAT and CDR2 is FNYEAQ in the germline V gene (reference sequence). Here the CDR3 reads CASSRQGAETQYF. CDR3 bases: TGTGCTAGCAGCCGACAGGGGGCTGAGACCCAGTACTTC. Full variable domain (remainder filled in from reference TRBV7-7 and TRBJ2-5): GAGVSQSPRYKVTKRGQDVTLRCDPISSHATLYWYQQALGQGPEFLTYFNYEAQPDKSGLPSDRFSAERPEGSISTLTIQRTEQRDSAMYRCASSRQGAETQYFGPGTRLLVL.

This clonotype was recorded a few times. The chain uses TRBV18 and TRBJ2-7; D is possibly TRBD2 (6 bases). This CDR3 is 16 amino acids long. Trimming shortened V by 0 bases and J by 6 bases, and 18 bases separated the two germline ends. Germline V gene sequence: CDR1 KGHSH, CDR2 LQKENI. CDR3 amino acids: CASSPPAGPSRIEQYF. CDR3 DNA sequence: TGTGCCAGCTCACCACCGGCGGGACCCTCAAGAATCGAGCAGTACTTC.